The next 7 T cell receptor beta chains were all read from a single sample in a study of CD8+CD57+ T cells in acquired aplastic anemia (dated by TCRdb to the late 2010s). The instrument was an Illumina HiSeq 2000. TCR beta VDJ combination and CDR3 sequence profiling used genomic DNA as the template. TCRdb reran the public reads through fastp at Q25 and MiXCR, keeping productive beta chains. Each CDR3 protein gets just one entry, which takes the most common genes and DNA from the rows behind it. This sample gives 200,000 or so distinct CDR3 sequences in total; around 45% of them show up just once. The biggest ten clones account for about 8.8% of the sample. Expansion of CD8+CD57+ cells had been shown by flow cytometry in the patients chosen for sequencing. Sequencing used sorted CD4+, CD8+, or CD8+CD57+ T cells (not recorded which) from PBMCs. The receptors here all came from a human donor with aplastic anemia.

This clonotype was detected many times. This chain uses TRBV10-1 with TRBJ2-7, with D perhaps TRBD1 or TRBD2 (5 bases each). The CDR3 has 14 amino acids. The germline CDR1 and CDR2 sequences are WNHNN and SYGVQD (reference sequence). Trimming stripped 1 base from V and 2 bases from J, with 9 bases between. CDR3 residues: CASSEYRGPYEQYF. DNA for the CDR3: TGCGCCAGCAGTGAGTATAGGGGACCCTACGAGCAGTACTTC.

The V gene is TRBV29-1, the J gene TRBJ1-1; 12 bases are a match to TRBD1. The CDR3 runs 15 residues. Per the germline V gene, CDR1 is SQVTM and CDR2 is ANQGSEA. Trimming took 7 bases from V and 5 from J; bases not matched to a gene: 11. CDR3 nucleotide sequence: TGCAGCGGGACCGGGACAGGGGGCAAGAAGACTGAAGCTTTCTTT. Protein: CSGTGTGGKKTEAFF.

This clonotype appeared many times. CDR3 coding DNA: TGTGCCAGCAGCTTAAGGGGGGACGGATTGAACACTGAAGCTTTCTTT. This translates into CASSLRGDGLNTEAFF. This chain joins TRBV11-2 and TRBJ1-1; tentative D call: TRBD1 (6 bases). The germline gives CDR1 SGHAT, CDR2 FQNNGV. CDR3 length: 16 residues. Trimming removed 2 bases at V and 0 bases at J, with 13 bases between.

DNA for the CDR3: TGTGCCAGTAGTCCGACACCGTACGAGCAGTACTTC. Translating it yields CASSPTPYEQYF. The J gene is TRBJ2-7, the V gene TRBV19; D gene ambiguous. With 5 bases removed from V and 4 bases from J, the gap between germline ends came to 9 bases. There are 12 residues in the CDR3. In germline, CDR1 is LNHDA, CDR2 SQIVND (reference sequence).

In its sample, this clonotype was seen many times. V gene TRBV6-1 combines with J gene TRBJ1-2; 8 bases fit TRBD1. With 1 base clipped from V and 6 bases from J, the junction kept 4 bases outside the gene matches. Germline V CDR1 and CDR2: MNHNS, SASEGT. The CDR3 is made up of 14 amino acids. The CDR3 DNA is TGTGCCAGCAGTGAAGGACAGGGGAGGAATGGCTACACCTTC. This translates into CASSEGQGRNGYTF.

The genes are TRBV24-1 and TRBJ2-1; 13 bases fit TRBD2. Germline V gives CDR1 KGHDR, CDR2 SFDVKD. This CDR3 is 16 amino acids long. V shed 7 bases and J 7 bases; nucleotides not matched to a gene: 9. The CDR3 region has the DNA TGTGCCACCAGCCCCTCCGGACTAGCGGGAGCGAATGAGCAGTTCTTC. It is translated as CATSPSGLAGANEQFF.

The gene calls are TRBV5-4 and TRBJ2-1; 7 bases line up with TRBD1. The germline CDR1 and CDR2 sequences are SGHNT and YYREEE (reference sequence). Trimming removed 3 bases from V and 4 bases from J; junction bases left unmatched: 10. This CDR3 has 16 residues. Here the CDR3 reads CASSWSRDREYNEQFF. CDR3 nucleotide sequence: TGTGCCAGCAGCTGGTCCCGGGACAGAGAATACAATGAGCAGTTCTTC.